The entry that follows covers one T cell receptor beta chain sequence. The CDR3 is 14 amino acids. From germline, CDR1 is MNHEY and CDR2 SMNVEV (reference sequence). V shed 6 bases, J shed 4 bases, and the junction held 9 bases outside the gene matches. The data stem from a study of blood T cell repertoires in COVID-19. About the study: The cDNA or gDNA used as material had been derived from T cells, B-cell-depleted T cells, or PBMCs.

Method: immunoSEQ multiplex PCR; TCRdb's copy keeps in-frame clones and lacks some. The sample has 120,000 or so clones; 65% to 80% are singletons. This chain links TRBV27 with TRBJ2-7; 7 bases line up with TRBD1. The sequence was obtained from an older man with acute or convalescent COVID-19. Input material: peripheral blood. DNA of the CDR3: TGTGCCAGCAGCTCGGGACAGAACCTTTACGAGCAGTACTTC. Translating it yields CASSSGQNLYEQYF.